A selection of T cell receptor beta chains follows, all from one sample in a study of blood T cells in healthy people across ages. Each CDR3 protein is one row after TCRdb ran MiXCR on the 5' RACE reads. The sample holds over 600,000 distinct CDR3 sequences; around 43% are singletons and the top ten take about 32%. The sequenced sample consisted of blood. The receptors stem from a man older than 75 in good health. Both conserved end residues are part of each CDR3. Fields, in order: D gene, V gene, J gene, CDR3 length, clone size, CDR3 protein, CDR3 DNA. D genes are given only for firm matches. Clone size is shown for a subset of rows, as once, few, many or a class of expanded clone.

TRBD1	TRBV4-3	TRBJ2-1	17	many	CASSQEQGMGSYNEQFF	TGCGCCAGCAGCCAGGAACAGGGGATGGGTTCCTACAATGAGCAGTTCTTC
.	TRBV9	TRBJ1-2	16	.	CASSAYRRGGNYGYTF	TGTGCCAGCAGCGCCTACCGACGGGGAGGCAACTATGGCTACACCTTC
TRBD2	TRBV7-3	TRBJ2-5	13	few	CASSSGGAGTQYF	TGTGCCAGCAGCTCGGGGGGGGCTGGGACCCAGTACTTC
.	TRBV20-1	TRBJ2-4	13	.	CSAAGLRGGEQYF	TGCAGTGCTGCGGGACTCCGAGGAGGGGAGCAGTACTTC
.	TRBV6-5	TRBJ2-3	14	few	CASSYSDSTDTQYF	TGTGCCAGCAGTTACTCGGACAGCACAGATACGCAGTATTTT
TRBD2	TRBV11-3	TRBJ2-3	16	.	CASSLRAGAVPDTQYF	TGTGCCAGCAGCTTACGAGCGGGGGCGGTACCAGATACGCAGTATTTT
.	TRBV7-9	TRBJ2-1	15	few	CASSSSAGFYNEQFF	TGTGCCAGCAGCTCCTCGGCAGGGTTCTACAATGAGCAGTTCTTC
TRBD1	TRBV7-6	TRBJ2-1	16	few	CASSERQGARYNEQFF	TGTGCCAGCAGCGAACGACAGGGGGCGCGCTACAATGAGCAGTTCTTC
TRBD2	TRBV6-2/TRBV6-3	TRBJ2-1	15	.	CASSYPGLAGPEQFF	TGTGCCAGCAGTTACCCGGGACTAGCGGGACCGGAGCAGTTCTTC
TRBD2	TRBV20-1	TRBJ2-5	13	few	CSAASGSEETQYF	TGCAGTGCCGCTAGCGGGAGTGAGGAGACCCAGTACTTC
TRBD2	TRBV6-2/TRBV6-3	TRBJ2-3	15	.	CASIPSGASTDTQYF	TGTGCCAGCATTCCGAGCGGGGCTAGCACAGATACGCAGTATTTT
TRBD1	TRBV5-1	TRBJ2-3	12	many	CASSLAGTEQYF	TGCGCCAGCAGCTTGGCCGGGACAGAGCAGTATTTT
TRBD2	TRBV20-1	TRBJ2-1	18	.	CSARDEGLAASSYNEQFF	TGCAGTGCTAGAGATGAGGGACTAGCTGCCAGCTCCTACAATGAGCAGTTCTTC
.	TRBV6-2/TRBV6-3	TRBJ2-7	12	many	CASSLTRYEQYF	TGTGCCAGCAGCTTAACCCGTTACGAGCAGTACTTC
.	TRBV5-1	TRBJ1-5	14	few	CASSLDSLNQPQHF	TGCGCCAGCAGCTTGGACAGTCTCAATCAGCCCCAGCATTTT
.	TRBV9	TRBJ2-1	14	.	CASSVGGPIAEQFF	TGTGCCAGCAGCGTAGGGGGCCCTATCGCCGAGCAGTTCTTC
TRBD2	TRBV5-1	TRBJ2-1	17	few	CASSLVASGSGGNEQFF	TGCGCCAGCAGCTTGGTAGCTAGCGGGAGTGGTGGGAATGAGCAGTTCTTC
.	TRBV15	TRBJ2-3	13	.	CATLRTPEDTQYF	TGTGCCACCCTTCGGACGCCCGAAGATACGCAGTATTTT
.	TRBV5-1	TRBJ2-3	18	.	CASSGGHQQRGLPDTQYF	TGCGCCAGCAGCGGAGGGCACCAACAACGGGGACTCCCAGATACGCAGTATTTT
TRBD2	TRBV11-2	TRBJ2-3	17	few	CASSLEGLAGVPDTQYF	TGTGCCAGCAGCTTAGAGGGACTAGCGGGAGTCCCAGATACGCAGTATTTT
TRBD2	TRBV9	TRBJ2-3	17	once	CASSVRPLAGGPNTQYF	TGTGCCAGCAGCGTAAGGCCCCTAGCGGGGGGGCCAAATACGCAGTATTTT
.	TRBV7-3	TRBJ2-1	16	.	CASSLSGQSSYNEQFF	TGTGCCAGCAGCCTAAGCGGACAGAGCTCCTACAATGAGCAGTTCTTC
TRBD1	TRBV28	TRBJ1-5	17	.	CASSLIGGTGSNQPQHF	TGTGCCAGCAGTTTAATTGGCGGGACAGGATCAAATCAGCCCCAGCATTTT
TRBD1	TRBV7-2	TRBJ2-5	17	.	CASSSLSGTVKWETQYF	TGTGCCAGCAGCTCCCTTTCCGGGACAGTGAAATGGGAGACCCAGTACTTC
TRBD2	TRBV6-2/TRBV6-3	TRBJ2-1	16	.	CASRFGLAGGQGEQFF	TGTGCCAGCAGGTTTGGACTAGCGGGAGGGCAAGGGGAGCAGTTCTTC
.	TRBV10-3	TRBJ1-2	11	few	CAINVGYGYTF	TGTGCCATCAACGTTGGCTATGGCTACACCTTC
.	TRBV7-2	TRBJ2-7	15	few	CASSLWGGQSYEQYF	TGTGCCAGCAGCTTATGGGGGGGGCAGAGCTACGAGCAGTACTTC
.	TRBV7-3	TRBJ2-3	15	.	CASSLTGNRADTQYF	TGTGCCAGCAGCTTAACAGGCAATCGGGCAGATACGCAGTATTTT
.	TRBV7-9	TRBJ1-1	12	.	CASRRMNTEAFF	TGTGCCAGCCGACGGATGAACACTGAAGCTTTCTTT
TRBD1	TRBV7-8	TRBJ1-2	14	many	CASSDRDRGGGYTF	TGTGCCAGCAGCGACCGGGACAGGGGAGGTGGCTACACCTTC
TRBD2	TRBV19	TRBJ2-1	14	.	CASTTSLPNNEQFF	TGTGCCTCTACGACTAGCCTACCGAACAATGAGCAGTTCTTC
TRBD1	TRBV29-1	TRBJ2-3	13	many	CSVGQGRVDTQYF	TGCAGCGTTGGACAGGGGCGGGTGGATACGCAGTATTTT
.	TRBV12-3/TRBV12-4	TRBJ1-2	15	.	CASSLLGGTSGGYTF	TGTGCCAGCAGTCTCCTGGGCGGGACGTCGGGGGGCTACACCTTC
TRBD2	TRBV4-1	TRBJ2-3	17	.	CASSQETSGRASDTQYF	TGCGCCAGCAGCCAAGAAACTAGCGGGAGGGCCTCAGATACGCAGTATTTT
.	TRBV20-1	TRBJ2-1	16	many	CSVHHPRPQTNNEQFF	TGCAGTGTTCACCACCCCCGTCCGCAAACCAACAATGAGCAGTTCTTC
.	TRBV12-3/TRBV12-4	TRBJ2-5	13	.	CASSPDSIETQYF	TGTGCCAGCAGCCCGGACTCAATTGAGACCCAGTACTTC
TRBD2	TRBV9	TRBJ2-5	18	few	CASSPTLIAGGQGETQYF	TGTGCCAGCAGCCCCACTTTAATAGCGGGGGGGCAGGGGGAGACCCAGTACTTC
.	TRBV4-3	TRBJ1-1	13	.	CASSQERQTEAFF	TGCGCCAGCAGCCAAGAACGACAGACTGAAGCTTTCTTT
TRBD2	TRBV7-9	TRBJ2-1	16	.	CASSLGTSEIRNEQFF	TGTGCCAGCAGCTTGGGGACTAGCGAGATTAGGAATGAGCAGTTCTTC
.	TRBV11-2	TRBJ2-6	16	.	CASSPQLSSGANVLTF	TGTGCCAGCAGCCCCCAATTAAGCTCTGGGGCCAACGTCCTGACTTTC
.	TRBV2	TRBJ2-3	15	.	CASIARLPRTDTQYF	TGTGCCAGCATAGCACGGCTCCCCCGCACAGATACGCAGTATTTT
.	TRBV25-1	TRBJ2-1	12	many	CASSVQGREQFF	TGTGCCAGCAGTGTTCAGGGACGCGAGCAGTTCTTC
TRBD1	TRBV4-3	TRBJ2-7	17	.	CASSQEFSGTDGDEQYF	TGCGCCAGCAGCCAAGAATTCTCTGGGACAGACGGTGATGAGCAGTACTTC
TRBD2	TRBV7-2	TRBJ2-3	17	.	CASSLTGTSGSPDTQYF	TGTGCCAGCAGCCTAACGGGGACTAGCGGGAGCCCAGATACGCAGTATTTT
TRBD1	TRBV20-1	TRBJ2-5	14	.	CSARTNRGLETQYF	TGCAGTGCTAGAACCAACAGGGGGCTAGAGACCCAGTACTTC
.	TRBV14	TRBJ2-7	14	few	CASSQEPGLSEQYF	TGTGCCAGCAGCCAAGAACCAGGGTTGAGCGAGCAGTACTTC
.	TRBV29-1	TRBJ2-5	12	many	CSVVSRLGEQYF	TGCAGCGTTGTGTCCCGACTCGGGGAGCAGTACTTC
TRBD1	TRBV11-2	TRBJ2-4	15	.	CASSPYRGSINIQYF	TGTGCCAGCAGCCCGTACAGGGGAAGTATAAACATTCAGTACTTC
.	TRBV7-2	TRBJ2-7	15	many	CASSSQGQLNYEQYF	TGTGCCAGCAGTTCGCAAGGACAGTTAAACTACGAGCAGTACTTC
TRBD1	TRBV7-9	TRBJ2-1	15	many	CASSLGQGVDNEQFF	TGTGCCAGCAGCTTGGGACAGGGGGTCGACAATGAGCAGTTCTTC
.	TRBV20-1	TRBJ2-7	14	few	CSASSWTDLGEQYF	TGCAGTGCTAGTTCTTGGACAGATTTAGGGGAGCAGTACTTC
TRBD2	TRBV7-3	TRBJ2-2	16	few	CASSKTSGSSPGELFF	TGTGCCAGCAGCAAAACTAGCGGGAGTAGTCCCGGGGAGCTGTTTTTT
.	TRBV6-6	TRBJ2-5	12	few	CASRGTQETQYF	TGTGCCAGCAGAGGGACACAAGAGACCCAGTACTTC
TRBD1	TRBV14	TRBJ2-7	17	few	CASSRGTGFSLGYEQYF	TGTGCCAGCAGCCGAGGGACAGGGTTTTCTTTGGGTTACGAGCAGTACTTC